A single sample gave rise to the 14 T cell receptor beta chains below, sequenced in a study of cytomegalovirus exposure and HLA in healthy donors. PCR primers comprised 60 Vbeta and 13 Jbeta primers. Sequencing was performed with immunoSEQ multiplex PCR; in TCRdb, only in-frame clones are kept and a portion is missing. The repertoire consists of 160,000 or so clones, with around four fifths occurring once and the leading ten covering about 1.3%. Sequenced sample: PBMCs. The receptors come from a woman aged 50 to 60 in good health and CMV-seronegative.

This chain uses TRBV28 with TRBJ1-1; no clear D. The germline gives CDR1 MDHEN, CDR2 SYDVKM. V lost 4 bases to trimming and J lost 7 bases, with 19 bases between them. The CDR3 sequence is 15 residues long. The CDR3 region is CASSSFLRSKIEAFF. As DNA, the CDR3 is TGTGCCAGCAGTTCTTTTCTTCGTAGTAAGATTGAAGCTTTCTTT.

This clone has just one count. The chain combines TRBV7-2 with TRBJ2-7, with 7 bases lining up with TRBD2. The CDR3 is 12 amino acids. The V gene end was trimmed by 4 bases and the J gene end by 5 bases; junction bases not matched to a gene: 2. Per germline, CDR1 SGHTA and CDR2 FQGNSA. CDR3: CASSYRGDEQYF. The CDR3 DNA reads TGTGCCAGCAGCTACCGGGGGGACGAGCAGTACTTC.

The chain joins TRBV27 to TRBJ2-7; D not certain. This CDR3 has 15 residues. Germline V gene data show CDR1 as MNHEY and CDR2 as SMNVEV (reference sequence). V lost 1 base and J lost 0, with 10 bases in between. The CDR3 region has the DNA TGTGCCAGCAGTTTATTTCCGGTTAACTCCTACGAGCAGTACTTC. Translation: CASSLFPVNSYEQYF.

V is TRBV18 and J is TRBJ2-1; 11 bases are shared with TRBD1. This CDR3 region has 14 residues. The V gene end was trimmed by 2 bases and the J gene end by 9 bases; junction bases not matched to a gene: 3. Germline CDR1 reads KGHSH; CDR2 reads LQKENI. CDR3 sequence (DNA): TGTGCCAGCTCACCAGGACAGGGGGCAAGTGAGCAGTTCTTC. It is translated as CASSPGQGASEQFF. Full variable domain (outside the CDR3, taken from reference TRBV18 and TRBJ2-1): NAGVMQNPRHLVRRRGQEARLRCSPMKGHSHVYWYRQLPEEGLKFMVYLQKENIIDESGMPKERFSAEFPKEGPSILRIQQVVRGDSAAYFCASSPGQGASEQFFGPGTRLTVL.

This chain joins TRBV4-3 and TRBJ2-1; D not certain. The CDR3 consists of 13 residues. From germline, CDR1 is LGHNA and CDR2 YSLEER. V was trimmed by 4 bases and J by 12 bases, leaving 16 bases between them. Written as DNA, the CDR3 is TGCGCCAGCAGCCCAGCCTTAGCCCTCGTGCAGTTCTTC. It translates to CASSPALALVQFF.

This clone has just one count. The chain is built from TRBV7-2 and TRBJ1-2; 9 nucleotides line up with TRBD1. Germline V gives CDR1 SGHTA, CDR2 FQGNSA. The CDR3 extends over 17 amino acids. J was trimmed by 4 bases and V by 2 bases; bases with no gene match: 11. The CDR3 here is CASSLPGQGGSGYGYTF. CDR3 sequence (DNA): TGTGCCAGCAGCTTACCGGGACAGGGAGGTAGTGGCTATGGCTACACCTTC.

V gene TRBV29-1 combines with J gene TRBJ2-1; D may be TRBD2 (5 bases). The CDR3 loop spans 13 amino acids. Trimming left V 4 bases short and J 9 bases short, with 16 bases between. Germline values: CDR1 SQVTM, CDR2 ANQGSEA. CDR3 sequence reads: CSVASSVGLEQFF. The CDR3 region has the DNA TGCAGCGTTGCTAGCTCGGTCGGGCTTGAGCAGTTCTTC.

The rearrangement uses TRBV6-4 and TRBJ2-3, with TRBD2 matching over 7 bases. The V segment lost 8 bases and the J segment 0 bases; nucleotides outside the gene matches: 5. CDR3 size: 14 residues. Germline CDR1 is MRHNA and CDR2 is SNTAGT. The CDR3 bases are TGTGCCAGCGGGACTATCTATAGCACAGATACGCAGTATTTT. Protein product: CASGTIYSTDTQYF.

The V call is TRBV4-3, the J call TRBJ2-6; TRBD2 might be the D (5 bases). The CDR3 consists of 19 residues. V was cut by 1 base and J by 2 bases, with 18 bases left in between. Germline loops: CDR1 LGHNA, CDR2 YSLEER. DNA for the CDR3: TGCGCCAGCAGCCAAGTGGGAGCTTTAAGGGTGCCTGGGGCCAACGTCCTGACTTTC. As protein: CASSQVGALRVPGANVLTF.

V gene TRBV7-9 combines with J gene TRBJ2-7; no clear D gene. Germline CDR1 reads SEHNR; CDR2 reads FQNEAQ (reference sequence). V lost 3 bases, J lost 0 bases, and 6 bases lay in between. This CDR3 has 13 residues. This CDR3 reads CASSLSHSYEQYF. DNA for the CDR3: TGTGCCAGCAGCTTGTCCCACTCCTACGAGCAGTACTTC.

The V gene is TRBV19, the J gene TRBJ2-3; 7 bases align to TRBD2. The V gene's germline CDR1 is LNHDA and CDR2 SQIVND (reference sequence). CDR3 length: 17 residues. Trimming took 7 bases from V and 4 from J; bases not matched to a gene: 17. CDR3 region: CASNPRASGRGADTQYF. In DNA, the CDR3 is TGTGCCAGTAACCCCCGGGCTAGCGGACGGGGGGCAGATACGCAGTATTTT.

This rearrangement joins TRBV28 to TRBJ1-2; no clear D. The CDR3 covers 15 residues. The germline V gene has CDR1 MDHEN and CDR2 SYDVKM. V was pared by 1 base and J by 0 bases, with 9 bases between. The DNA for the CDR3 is TGTGCCAGCAGTTTATATCGGGAAGCTAACTATGGCTACACCTTC. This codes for CASSLYREANYGYTF.

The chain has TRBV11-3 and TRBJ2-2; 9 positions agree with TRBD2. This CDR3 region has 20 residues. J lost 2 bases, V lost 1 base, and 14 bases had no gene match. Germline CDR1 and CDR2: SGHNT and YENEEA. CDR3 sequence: CASSLGVWYSGGPNTGELFF. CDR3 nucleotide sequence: TGTGCCAGCAGCTTAGGGGTCTGGTACAGCGGGGGGCCTAACACCGGGGAGCTGTTTTTT.

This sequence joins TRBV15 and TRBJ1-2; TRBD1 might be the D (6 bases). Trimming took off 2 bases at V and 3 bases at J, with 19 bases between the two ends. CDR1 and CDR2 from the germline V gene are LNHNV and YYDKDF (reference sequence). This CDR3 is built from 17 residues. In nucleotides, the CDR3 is TGTGCCACCAGCAGATCCGGCATAAGGGGGAATCACTATGGCTACACCTTC. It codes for CATSRSGIRGNHYGYTF.